Sequencing of this TCR beta chain was carried out in a study of T cells after yellow fever vaccination. TCRdb re-called the 5' RACE reads with MiXCR, one entry per CDR3 protein. The table has some 110,000 distinct CDR3 sequences, 7.4% seen once. This clonotype was counted ten times or more. The length of the CDR3 is 11 residues. V gave up 3 bases and J gave up 10 bases, with 7 bases separating them. CDR1 and CDR2 from the germline V gene are SEHNR and FQNEAQ (reference sequence). Specimen: CD4+ T cells sorted from PBMCs, collected approximately 11 days after the first yellow fever vaccination. The J gene is TRBJ2-1, the V gene TRBV7-9; D uncertain. The TCR was taken from a man in his late teens or twenties who received the YFV17D yellow fever vaccine. The CDR3 loop is CASSFFSEQFF. CDR3 nucleotide sequence: TGTGCCAGCAGCTTTTTTAGCGAGCAGTTCTTC.